This TCR beta chain was captured in a study of shared clonotypes between healthy human individuals (dated by TCRdb to about 2020). Some background on the complete study: Three men and two women, aged 18 to 49 years, made up the cohort. To estimate repertoire size and how much clonotypes are shared between individuals, the study performed deep sequencing of blood TCR repertoires from five healthy adults. To increase sequencing depth and limit assay-specific biases, TCR repertoire library preparation and sequencing were carried out by different laboratories using diverse techniques. Between about 0.8 and 9 billion PBMCs per donor were obtained by leukapheresis. For each donor, three plates each were used for CD4 naive and CD4 memory, two plates were used for CD8 naive, and one plate was used for CD8 memory. On the study overall, not on this receptor specifically: Sampling was restricted to blood, and TCR repertoires in tissues likely differ from the TCR repertoires found in blood. Compared with non-shared clonotypes, clonotypes shared by all four sorted-subset donors had higher generation probabilities. The small number of donors limited the genetic and exposure-history diversity represented. Sharing across a few donors was observed for 5% to 6.5% of naive CD4, 3% to 3.5% of naive CD8, 2% to 2.5% of memory CD4, and about 0.39% of memory CD8 clonotypes. Rarefaction of sorted-subset datasets indicated incomplete sequencing despite the large sequencing depth. Pairwise subsampling led to the expectation that sequencing depth would affect the degree of clonotype sharing among donors. Larger estimated clonotype richness was generally found for naive subsets than for memory subsets.

Regarding this clone: The specificity of this receptor is unknown. Per-base qualities were not stored, and no clone one base away is much larger.

Using the deep immunoSEQ assay, TCR CDR3 regions were amplified from genomic DNA by multiplex PCR. Genomic DNA extracted from each cell subset was distributed evenly over all wells of several immunoSEQ 96-well plates, and each plate served as one replicate. For sorted subsets, each replicate PCR was loaded with approximately 0.2 ug genomic DNA, equivalent to 30,000 or so T cell genomes. Purified libraries were measured with a Qubit 3.0 fluorometer, size-checked on a Bioanalyzer 2100, and measured again with the KAPA Library Quantification kit. Every immunoSEQ 96-well plate was sequenced on a separate single-read 150-cycle Illumina NextSeq 550 flow cell. From the authors' description of their analysis: Because the immunoSEQ output included only junctional sequences and no quality scores, the filtering could not be the same as the filtering used for full-length reads. To assign V/J genes and CDR3, sequences were annotated using PyIR, a Python wrapper for IgBLAST v1.9, with IMGT germline references. Any read was removed if the V/J assignment was weak (E-value above 1e-6), the CDR3 was missing, or the read contained stop codons, out-of-frame junctions, or ambiguous translated residues. V3J clonotypes were defined as sequences sharing an identical inferred V gene, J gene, and CDR3 amino acid sequence. To compute the percentage overlap between repertoires, the number of shared unique clonotypes was divided by the size of the smaller repertoire. Richness of each repertoire was evaluated using RTK rarefaction, the Chao1 estimator, and Recon v2.1 estimates of unobserved clonotypes. OLGA was used to compute generation probabilities for all TCRbeta clonotypes that the gDNA method yielded from a few donors. This is the immuneACCESS table as TCRdb keeps it, with only in-frame sequences that have V and J called. A part of the clones is gone; compared with another copy, unresolved V genes explain less than half, and the rest is unexplained. Clonal size and the V and J genes are those of that table, whereas D and trimming came from the DNA. The sample has just over 2,000,000 clones on record, 90% to 95% of them singletons. The biggest ten clones account for 0.1% to 0.15% of the sample.

The donors were healthy, HIV-negative adults who had no recently reported acute infections or vaccinations. All donors were Caucasian adults living in Nashville, Tennessee, USA. CD4+ T cells were enriched through magnetic negative selection, after which naive cells were positively selected on CD45RA and the remaining negative fraction served as the memory subset. Blood was obtained by leukapheresis, after which PBMCs were separated by Ficoll-Histopaque density gradient centrifugation and cryopreserved in liquid nitrogen vapor phase. Analytical flow cytometry was used to check the purity and quantity of every magnetically sorted T cell population. From each sorted fraction, genomic DNA was isolated and quantified by UV absorbance on a Nanodrop 2000c. The CDR3 numbers 15 residues from cysteine through phenylalanine. This entry keeps only the CDR3 DNA: 45 bases, framed from base 1. Via the germline V gene, CDR1 is MNHNS and CDR2 SASEGT. The V and J ends are trimmed by 1 base and 2 bases, leaving 9 bases between them.

Sequenced input: naive CD4+ T cells sorted from blood. The cell subset or site label corresponds to: CD45RA+ positively selected. Rearrangement joined TRBV6-1 to TRBJ1-5, with the D gene not clear enough to name. The receptor was isolated from a man between 18 and 35 years old in good health. The nucleotides read TGTGCCAGCAGTGAAGGGCTGGTTGGCAATCAGCCCCAGCATTTT. It encodes CASSEGLVGNQPQHF.